The 25 T cell receptor beta chains below were found in one sample sequenced in a study of T cell changes during pregnancy in multiple sclerosis. This table comes from immunoSEQ multiplex PCR, and its TCRdb copy is limited to in-frame clones, with some not included. The data hold 68,000 or so clones, with around 92% observed a single time. The specimen was peripheral blood, collected in the second trimester of pregnancy. The receptor source for this set is a female donor in good health, enrolled as a control in a pregnancy study.

CDR3 nucleotides: TGTGCCAGCAGCTACAGGGGGCAGCGGGACACTGAAGCTTTCTTT. It encodes CASSYRGQRDTEAFF. V and J are TRBV7-9 and TRBJ1-1; 9 positions agree with TRBD1. There are 15 residues in the CDR3. The V gene end was trimmed by 4 bases and the J gene end by 3 bases; junction bases not matched to a gene: 6. Germline lookup yields CDR1 SEHNR and CDR2 FQNEAQ (reference sequence). The whole variable domain, remainder taken from reference TRBV7-9 and TRBJ1-1, is DTGVSQNPRHKITKRGQNVTFRCDPISEHNRLYWYRQTLGQGPEFLTYFQNEAQLEKSRLLSDRFSAERPKGSFSTLEIQRTEQGDSAMYLCASSYRGQRDTEAFFGQGTRLTVV.

V usage is TRBV4-3 and J usage is TRBJ2-3; the D gene is possibly TRBD1 (6 bases). Looked up from germline, CDR1 is LGHNA and CDR2 is YSLEER. Trimming removed 2 bases from V and 7 bases from J, with 19 bases in between. This CDR3 contains 16 residues. CDR3 sequence (DNA): TGCGCCAGCAGCCAACACAAAGGGGGTCCCGGGTATACGCAGTATTTT. It codes for CASSQHKGGPGYTQYF.

The chain links TRBV7-2 to TRBJ2-7, with D possibly matching TRBD1 (6 bases). The CDR3 runs 14 residues. Germline CDR1 SGHTA, CDR2 FQGNSA. The germline V and J ends were trimmed by 5 bases and 3 bases, with 14 bases remaining between them. The CDR3 region is CASSPGGQLYEQYF. The CDR3 DNA sequence: TGTGCCAGCAGCCCCGGAGGACAGCTCTACGAGCAGTACTTC.

This chain's CDR3 is CASSRTGTRTDTQYF. In nucleotides, the CDR3 is TGTGCCAGCAGCCGGACAGGGACCCGCACAGATACGCAGTATTTT. The V call is TRBV7-2, the J call TRBJ2-3; 8 bases map to TRBD1. J was trimmed by 1 base and V by 5 bases; bases with no gene match: 5. The CDR3 sequence is 15 residues long. In germline, CDR1 is SGHTA, CDR2 FQGNSA.

Here the CDR3 DNA reads TGTGCCAGCAGCTTAGGTATGTGGCATGAGCAGTTCTTC. This encodes CASSLGMWHEQFF. The rearrangement links TRBV11-3 to TRBJ2-1; D not certain. Germline V CDR1 and CDR2: SGHNT, YENEEA. The CDR3 consists of 13 residues. The V and J ends lost 1 base and 8 bases respectively, with 9 bases between them.

This chain joins TRBV28 and TRBJ2-7; 7 bases map to TRBD1. Germline V lookup: CDR1 MDHEN, CDR2 SYDVKM. J was trimmed by 3 bases and V by 3 bases; bases with no gene match: 5. This CDR3 comprises 14 residues. The CDR3 loop is CASSFSRGFYEQYF. In DNA, the CDR3 is TGTGCCAGCAGTTTTTCCAGGGGGTTCTACGAGCAGTACTTC.

The chain employs TRBV7-9 and TRBJ2-2; 8 bases are a match to TRBD2. Germline lookup yields CDR1 SEHNR and CDR2 FQNEAQ (reference sequence). The CDR3 contains 15 residues. Trimming took 8 bases from V and 6 from J; bases not matched to a gene: 11. CDR3 coding DNA: TGTGCCAGCCTCAAGCGGGAGAGGAGCGCCGGGGAGCTGTTTTTT. Protein product: CASLKRERSAGELFF.

V gene TRBV27 combines with J gene TRBJ2-7; 11 nucleotides agree with TRBD2. Trimming removed 2 bases from V and 2 bases from J; junction bases left unmatched: 5. Germline lookup yields CDR1 MNHEY and CDR2 SMNVEV (reference sequence). The CDR3 runs to 16 residues. CDR3 sequence: CASSLRLAGPTYEQYF. The CDR3 nucleotides read TGTGCCAGCAGTTTACGACTAGCGGGACCTACCTACGAGCAGTACTTC.

This clone has only one observation. J is TRBJ2-1 and V is TRBV15; D is perhaps TRBD2 (5 bases). V lost 6 bases and J lost 5, with 8 bases in between. Looked up from germline, CDR1 is LNHNV and CDR2 is YYDKDF (reference sequence). The CDR3 sequence is 12 residues long. CDR3 nucleotide sequence: TGTGCCACCAGGGACTTACACAATGAGCAGTTCTTC. Encoded protein: CATRDLHNEQFF.

This clone came up a few times. The rearrangement uses TRBV7-2 and TRBJ2-7; D perhaps matches TRBD1 (6 bases). This CDR3 region has 12 residues. Germline V gene data show CDR1 as SGHTA and CDR2 as FQGNSA. The V and J ends lost 5 bases and 9 bases respectively, with 14 bases between them. The CDR3: CASSNRESGQYF. The DNA for the CDR3 is TGTGCCAGCAGCAACAGGGAATCGGGGCAGTACTTC.

V is TRBV6-5 and J is TRBJ2-3; a possible D gene is TRBD1 (6 bases). CDR3 length equals 15 residues. CDR1 and CDR2 from the germline V gene are MNHEY and SVGAGI. Trimming took off 2 bases at V and 2 bases at J, with 11 bases between the two ends. The CDR3 nucleotides read TGTGCCAGCAGTTACCGGGACACCGTCACAGATACGCAGTATTTT. It specifies CASSYRDTVTDTQYF.

V gene TRBV28 combines with J gene TRBJ2-7; 10 bases align to TRBD2. J gave up 4 bases and V 3 bases, and 6 bases lay outside the gene matches. This CDR3 has 15 residues. The V gene's germline CDR1 is MDHEN and CDR2 SYDVKM. CDR3 DNA sequence: TGTGCCAGCAGTTTCCAGCGGGGGGGCCCGTACGAGCAGTACTTC. Residues: CASSFQRGGPYEQYF.

The chain uses TRBV25-1 and TRBJ2-2; TRBD2 might be the D (6 bases). The CDR3 has 18 residues. V lost 2 bases and J 3 bases, leaving 19 bases between the germline ends. The germline CDR1 and CDR2 sequences are MGHDK and SYGVNS. CDR3 bases: TGTGCCAGCAGTGAAAGGAATGGGGCGGGAACGGACACCGGGGAGCTGTTTTTT. Residues: CASSERNGAGTDTGELFF.

CDR3: CASSAGTSVDTQYF. The CDR3, as DNA: TGTGCCAGCAGTGCCGGGACTAGCGTAGATACGCAGTATTTT. The J gene is TRBJ2-3, the V gene TRBV6-6, with 10 bases fitting TRBD2. Looked up from germline, CDR1 is MNHNY and CDR2 is SVGAGI (reference sequence). V lost 5 bases and J lost 5; bases outside the gene matches: 4. The CDR3 runs to 14 residues.

The CDR3 loop reads CASSEGLAGKQFF. Here the CDR3 DNA reads TGTGCCAGCAGCGAGGGACTAGCGGGAAAGCAGTTCTTC. The chain uses TRBV7-3 and TRBJ2-1; 13 nucleotides match TRBD2. The CDR3 consists of 13 residues. Per germline, CDR1 SGHTA and CDR2 FQGTGA. J was trimmed by 11 bases and V by 5 bases; bases with no gene match: 3.

This chain uses TRBV7-8 with TRBJ2-5; D not certain. Germline CDR1 reads SGHVS; CDR2 reads FQNEAQ. CDR3 size: 14 residues. V lost 5 bases and J lost 7, with 17 bases in between. The CDR3 sequence is CASSPLGLGWTQYF. Written as DNA, the CDR3 is TGTGCCAGCAGCCCGCTCGGGTTAGGATGGACCCAGTACTTC.

J is TRBJ2-7 and V is TRBV2; 12 positions match TRBD2. V shed 7 bases and J 0 bases; nucleotides not matched to a gene: 10. This CDR3 has 17 residues. Germline V gene sequence: CDR1 SNHLY, CDR2 FYNNEI. The CDR3 DNA reads TGTGCCAGCACCGCGACTAGCGGGGGTCCTTTCTCCTACGAGCAGTACTTC. Translation: CASTATSGGPFSYEQYF. Variable domain in full (rest from reference TRBV2 and TRBJ2-7): EPEVTQTPSHQVTQMGQEVILRCVPISNHLYFYWYRQILGQKVEFLVSFYNNEISEKSEIFDDQFSVERPDGSNFTLKIRSTKLEDSAMYFCASTATSGGPFSYEQYFGPGTRLTVT.

The chain couples TRBV14 to TRBJ2-5; possible D gene TRBD2, 6 bases. Trimming shortened V by 6 bases and J by 5 bases, and 16 bases separated the two germline ends. This CDR3 is built from 14 residues. The germline CDR1 and CDR2 sequences are SGHDN and FVKESK. CDR3 sequence reads: CASSPPGSGETQYF. Written as DNA, the CDR3 is TGTGCCAGCAGTCCCCCAGGGAGCGGGGAGACCCAGTACTTC.

The rearrangement uses TRBV5-6 and TRBJ2-7; the D is unclear. V was cut by 3 bases and J by 3 bases, with 10 bases left in between. The CDR3 consists of 13 residues. Germline V gene lookup returns CDR1 SGHDT and CDR2 YYEEEE. CDR3 sequence: CASSYSIHYEQYF. The CDR3 coding sequence is TGTGCCAGCAGCTACTCTATCCACTACGAGCAGTACTTC. Filled out from reference TRBV5-6 and TRBJ2-7, the complete variable domain reads DAGVTQSPTHLIKTRGQQVTLRCSPKSGHDTVSWYQQALGQGPQFIFQYYEEEERQRGNFPDRFSGHQFPNYSSELNVNALLLGDSALYLCASSYSIHYEQYFGPGTRLTVT.

This chain links TRBV28 with TRBJ1-1, with D unresolved. Looked up from germline, CDR1 is MDHEN and CDR2 is SYDVKM. This CDR3 spans 12 amino acids. With 6 bases removed from V and 1 base from J, the gap between germline ends came to 6 bases. The CDR3: CASRTENTEAFF. The CDR3 DNA is TGTGCCAGCAGGACTGAGAACACTGAAGCTTTCTTT.

The chain links TRBV5-1 to TRBJ1-6; 8 nucleotides agree with TRBD1. The length of the CDR3 is 15 residues. V dropped 3 bases and J dropped 15; count of bases not matched to a gene: 14. Per the germline V gene, CDR1 is SGHRS and CDR2 is YFSETQ. CDR3 nucleotide sequence: TGCGCCAGCAGCTCGACGGGACAGGCCCCTTCCATCCTCCACTTT. Protein: CASSSTGQAPSILHF.

The chain has TRBV29-1 and TRBJ2-1, with 8 nucleotides matching TRBD2. The V and J ends lost 3 bases and 9 bases, in that order; junction bases with no gene match: 10. Germline V lookup: CDR1 SQVTM, CDR2 ANQGSEA. The CDR3 contains 14 residues. In DNA form, the CDR3 reads TGCAGCGTTGAGTTGGCGGGAGGCCGGGGTGAGCAGTTCTTC. It is translated as CSVELAGGRGEQFF.

This sequence joins TRBV25-1 and TRBJ1-3, with D unclear. CDR1 and CDR2 from the germline V gene are MGHDK and SYGVNS. The CDR3 is 14 residues long. V lost 3 bases to trimming and J lost 0 bases, with 6 bases between them. CDR3 nucleotides: TGTGCCAGCAGTGATCTGAGCTCTGGAAACACCATATATTTT. Its translation is CASSDLSSGNTIYF.

The rearrangement joins TRBV21-1 to TRBJ1-4; the table's D call of TRBD1 was not tested on the DNA. TRBV21-1 is a pseudogene segment. The CDR3 is made up of 13 amino acids. The CDR3 is CASRTGGNEKLFF. The CDR3 bases are TGTGCCAGCAGGACAGGGGGGAATGAAAAACTGTTTTTT.

This chain uses TRBV5-1 with TRBJ2-2, with D tentatively TRBD2 (5 bases). CDR1 is SGHRS and CDR2 is YFSETQ in the germline V gene. The CDR3 is made up of 13 amino acids. Trimming stripped 6 bases from V and 4 bases from J, with 10 bases between. The CDR3 DNA sequence: TGCGCCAGCACTCCAGAGGGCACCGGGGAGCTGTTTTTT. This translates into CASTPEGTGELFF.